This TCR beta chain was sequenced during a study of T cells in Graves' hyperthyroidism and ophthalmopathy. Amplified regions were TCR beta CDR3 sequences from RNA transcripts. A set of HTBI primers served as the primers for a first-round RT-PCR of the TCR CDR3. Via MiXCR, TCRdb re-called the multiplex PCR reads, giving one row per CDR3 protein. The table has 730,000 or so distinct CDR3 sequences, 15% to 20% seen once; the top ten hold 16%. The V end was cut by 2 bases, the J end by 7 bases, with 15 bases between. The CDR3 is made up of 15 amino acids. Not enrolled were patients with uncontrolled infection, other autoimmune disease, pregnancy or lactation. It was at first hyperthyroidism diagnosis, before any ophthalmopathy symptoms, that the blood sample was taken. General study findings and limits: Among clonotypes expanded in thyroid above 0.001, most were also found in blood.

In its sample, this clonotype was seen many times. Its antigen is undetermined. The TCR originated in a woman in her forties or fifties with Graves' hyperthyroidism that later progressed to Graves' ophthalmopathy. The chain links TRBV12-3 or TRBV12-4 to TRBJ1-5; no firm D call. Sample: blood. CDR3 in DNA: TGTGCCAGCAGTTTAAGGATTCGGGATCGGCAGCCCCAGCATTTT. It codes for CASSLRIRDRQPQHF.